This TCR beta chain was documented in a study of control samples from healthy donors and cancer patients. CDR3 size: 15 residues. V was shortened by 0 bases and J by 9 bases, with 12 bases between the two germline ends. Germline loops: CDR1 MGHRA, CDR2 YSYEKL. Some clones are missing from TCRdb's copy, which holds only in-frame ones; the method was immunoSEQ multiplex PCR. This table holds 200,000 to 250,000 clones, around 94% found once. The sample was blood. The receptor was isolated from a man aged 45-60 years in good health. The chain is built from TRBV4-1 and TRBJ1-6, with unresolved D. For the CDR3, the DNA is TGCGCCAGCAGCCAAGATCAGTTAGACGCTTCACCCCTCCACTTT. Its translation is CASSQDQLDASPLHF.